Listed below are T cell receptor beta chains from one sample, sequenced in a study of tacrolimus-resistant gene-edited T cells for transplant recipients. Generated by immunoSEQ multiplex PCR, the TCRdb table keeps only in-frame clones and is missing some. The repertoire has about 690 clones, approximately 50% of them found once; the top ten carry approximately 83%. The sample comprised a CMV-specific product grown in culture. These receptors were collected from a human donor in good health, a blood donor. Both conserved end residues are part of each CDR3. Where a row states a size, it is once, few, many or the class of an expanded clone; other rows omit it.

CDR3aa	abundance	v_gene	j_gene
CASSSRLRWGETQYF	NA	TRBV11-1	TRBJ2-5
CAWSVRSSSATNEKLFF	NA	TRBV30	TRBJ1-4
CASSGAGGGAETQYF	NA	TRBV5-5	TRBJ2-5
CASSLGTFRNSPLHF	large	TRBV5-4	TRBJ1-6
CASSLSEGVGTEAFF	large	TRBV5-5	TRBJ1-1
CAWIGGRYEQYF	once	TRBV30	TRBJ2-7
CASSLNTDTQYF	medium-sized	TRBV5-4	TRBJ2-3
CASSQLGTGGYTF	NA	TRBV27	TRBJ1-2
CASSLGTFWTTSGNTIYF	medium-sized	TRBV5-4	TRBJ1-3
CASSYGEVYTF	few	TRBV6-5	TRBJ1-2
CASSPGTPEGYGYTF	medium-sized	TRBV3-1/TRBV3-2	TRBJ1-2
CSVGIGATAFF	NA	TRBV29-1	TRBJ1-1
CASSSAGTGGQTQYF	few	TRBV11-1	TRBJ2-5
CAWSVGSLRSNQPQHF	once	TRBV30	TRBJ1-5
CATSKDRGFDEQYF	NA	TRBV6-2/TRBV6-3	TRBJ2-7